The next 20 T cell receptor beta chains were all read from a single sample in a study of blood T cell repertoires in COVID-19. Using immunoSEQ multiplex PCR, the repertoire was profiled, and TCRdb retains in-frame clones only, with some absent. This table holds around 700,000 clones, 80% to 90% found once. The sequencing input was peripheral blood. The receptors derive from a woman between 18 and 30 years old with acute or convalescent COVID-19.

The chain uses TRBV12-5 and TRBJ1-1; 9 bases align to TRBD1. Germline V gene data show CDR1 as LGHNT and CDR2 as FRNRAP. The CDR3 contains 20 residues. V was pared by 0 bases and J by 0 bases, with 14 bases of the junction left unmatched. The CDR3 nucleotides are TGTGCTAGTGGTTTGGTACTAGGGGGGACAGGGCTGTTTGTGAACACTGAAGCTTTCTTT. Translated: CASGLVLGGTGLFVNTEAFF.

The chain combines TRBV27 with TRBJ1-2; D is perhaps TRBD1 (5 bases). The germline V and J ends were trimmed by 4 bases and 6 bases, with 15 bases remaining between them. Germline V gene data show CDR1 as MNHEY and CDR2 as SMNVEV (reference sequence). This CDR3 spans 14 amino acids. The CDR3, as DNA: TGTGCCAGCAGTTCCCAGGGACTTGGGGATGGCTACACCTTC. It translates to CASSSQGLGDGYTF.

CDR3 bases: TGTGCCAGCAGTTTCGGACAGGGTAACGAGCAGTACTTC. Encoded protein: CASSFGQGNEQYF. The chain combines TRBV27 with TRBJ2-7; TRBD1 matches at 8 bases. Germline values: CDR1 MNHEY, CDR2 SMNVEV (reference sequence). The V and J ends lost 3 bases and 5 bases, in that order; junction bases with no gene match: 3. This CDR3 is built from 13 residues.

The CDR3 region is CASSFGQGSEKLFF. The CDR3 DNA sequence: TGTGCCAGCAGCTTCGGACAGGGAAGTGAAAAACTGTTTTTT. The rearrangement uses TRBV7-2 and TRBJ1-4; 8 bases map to TRBD1. Per germline, CDR1 SGHTA and CDR2 FQGNSA. The CDR3 is made up of 14 amino acids. Trimming removed 3 bases from V and 7 bases from J; junction bases left unmatched: 4.

As regards this clone: Other DNA sequences in the sample encode the same CDR3. V usage is TRBV7-2 and J usage is TRBJ2-7; the match to TRBD1 covers 8 bases. The CDR3 is made up of 14 amino acids. V dropped 6 bases and J dropped 0; count of bases not matched to a gene: 4. The germline V gene encodes CDR1 SGHTA and CDR2 FQGNSA. The CDR3 nucleotides are TGTGCCAGCAGTTCCGGGACAGGCTCCTACGAGCAGTACTTC. It yields the protein CASSSGTGSYEQYF.

This sequence joins TRBV2 and TRBJ1-2; the D is unclear. The CDR3 runs to 13 residues. Germline values: CDR1 SNHLY, CDR2 FYNNEI. V was cut by 4 bases and J by 2 bases, with 8 bases left in between. CDR3 sequence (DNA): TGTGCCAGCAGTGTTCGGGAGAACTATGGCTACACCTTC. Its translation is CASSVRENYGYTF.

V is TRBV4-1 and J is TRBJ1-1; a possible D gene is TRBD1 (6 bases). CDR1 is MGHRA and CDR2 is YSYEKL in the germline V gene. Trimming took 1 base from V and 6 from J, leaving 12 bases between them. This CDR3 has 14 residues. This chain's CDR3 is CASSQVDRTAEAFF. The CDR3 DNA sequence: TGCGCCAGCAGCCAAGTCGACAGGACAGCTGAAGCTTTCTTT.

The chain recombines TRBV3-1 (or the pseudogene TRBV3-2) with TRBJ2-1, with TRBD1 matching over 7 bases. This CDR3 contains 15 residues. Germline V gene lookup returns CDR1 LGHDT and CDR2 YNNKEL (reference sequence). V was clipped by 4 bases and J by 4 bases; unmatched bases: 7. This CDR3 is CASSRRGQTYNEQFF. The CDR3 bases are TGTGCCAGCAGCCGAAGGGGACAGACGTACAATGAGCAGTTCTTC.

This chain uses TRBV5-1 with TRBJ2-7; 7 nucleotides match TRBD1. Trimming took 0 bases from V and 0 from J; bases not matched to a gene: 3. Looked up from germline, CDR1 is SGHRS and CDR2 is YFSETQ. This CDR3 region has 15 residues. CDR3 in DNA: TGCGCCAGCAGCTTGGGGGACAGTCTCTCCTACGAGCAGTACTTC. As protein: CASSLGDSLSYEQYF.

This clone is a singleton in its sample. The gene calls are TRBV6-2 or TRBV6-3 and TRBJ2-7, with TRBD2 matching 9 bases. V lost 6 bases to trimming and J lost 0 bases; unmatched junction nucleotides: 9. Germline V gene data show CDR1 as MNHEY and CDR2 as SVGEGT. The CDR3 is made up of 16 amino acids. CDR3 nucleotides: TGTGCCAGCAGCCCGCCCCAGCGGGGGGCCTCCTACGAGCAGTACTTC. It yields the protein CASSPPQRGASYEQYF.

This rearrangement joins TRBV6-5 to TRBJ2-1; D is uncertain. Germline CDR1 reads MNHEY; CDR2 reads SVGAGI. CDR3 length: 12 amino acids. V lost 6 bases to trimming and J lost 8 bases, with 11 bases between them. CDR3 sequence reads: CASSPSNYEQFF. The CDR3 DNA is TGTGCCAGCAGCCCAAGTAACTATGAGCAGTTCTTC.

The chain recombines TRBV7-9 with TRBJ1-1, with a tentative D call TRBD1 (6 bases). V shed 1 base and J shed 11 bases, with 14 bases lying between them. The CDR3 covers 13 residues. Germline CDR1 reads SEHNR; CDR2 reads FQNEAQ (reference sequence). The CDR3 sequence is CASSLGDTPGAFF. For the CDR3, the DNA is TGTGCCAGCAGCTTAGGGGACACCCCTGGGGCTTTCTTT.

V usage is TRBV6-2 or TRBV6-3 and J usage is TRBJ2-2, with D perhaps matching TRBD1 (5 bases). Trimming removed 6 bases at V and 2 bases at J, with 10 bases between. In germline, CDR1 is MNHEY, CDR2 SVGEGT. This CDR3 has 14 amino acids. This CDR3 is CASSRTLNTGELFF. CDR3 nucleotides: TGTGCCAGCAGCCGGACACTTAACACCGGGGAGCTGTTTTTT.

The chain recombines TRBV12-3 or TRBV12-4 with TRBJ1-2, with unresolved D. The CDR3 extends over 13 amino acids. Trimming stripped 3 bases from V and 5 bases from J, with 10 bases between. The CDR3 here is CASSFGTAYGYTF. The CDR3 coding sequence is TGTGCCAGCAGTTTTGGAACAGCTTATGGCTACACCTTC.

V usage is TRBV10-3 and J usage is TRBJ1-4, with D hard to call. CDR1 and CDR2 (germline): ENHRY, SYGVKD. The V end lost 6 bases, the J end lost 3 bases, and 5 bases lay between the germline ends. The CDR3 is 12 residues long. CDR3 DNA sequence: TGTGCCATCAGGGACTCTAATGAAAAACTGTTTTTT. As protein: CAIRDSNEKLFF.

V gene TRBV2 combines with J gene TRBJ1-1; TRBD1 matches 8 bases. The V and J ends lost 7 bases and 4 bases, in that order; junction bases with no gene match: 8. This CDR3 comprises 14 residues. From germline, CDR1 is SNHLY and CDR2 FYNNEI. The CDR3 DNA reads TGTGCCAGCAACAGACAGGGGCGGGTCACTGAAGCTTTCTTT. Translated: CASNRQGRVTEAFF. Full variable domain (missing parts from reference TRBV2 and TRBJ1-1): EPEVTQTPSHQVTQMGQEVILRCVPISNHLYFYWYRQILGQKVEFLVSFYNNEISEKSEIFDDQFSVERPDGSNFTLKIRSTKLEDSAMYFCASNRQGRVTEAFFGQGTRLTVV.

The chain combines TRBV18 with TRBJ1-3, with no clear D. Between the trimmed V and J ends, which lost 10 bases and 0 bases, there was a span of 10 bases. The germline V gene has CDR1 KGHSH and CDR2 LQKENI. CDR3 length: 13 amino acids. This CDR3 reads CATSPSSGNTIYF. The CDR3 coding sequence is TGTGCCACCTCCCCGAGCTCTGGAAACACCATATATTTT. The complete variable domain, with remaining parts taken from reference TRBV18 and TRBJ1-3, reads NAGVMQNPRHLVRRRGQEARLRCSPMKGHSHVYWYRQLPEEGLKFMVYLQKENIIDESGMPKERFSAEFPKEGPSILRIQQVVRGDSAAYFCATSPSSGNTIYFGEGSWLTVV.

The rearrangement joins TRBV19 to TRBJ1-6; D is perhaps TRBD1 (6 bases). Trimming cost V 3 bases and J 5 bases, with 14 bases left between them. The germline CDR1 and CDR2 sequences are LNHDA and SQIVND (reference sequence). This CDR3 region has 16 residues. CDR3 sequence: CASSMFAAGDNSPLHF. CDR3 DNA sequence: TGTGCCAGTAGTATGTTTGCGGCAGGGGATAATTCACCCCTCCACTTT.

This chain connects TRBV6-5 to TRBJ1-1; D not certain. CDR1 is MNHEY, CDR2 SVGAGI, per germline. The CDR3 covers 13 residues. With 7 bases removed from V and 1 base from J, the gap between germline ends came to 10 bases. The CDR3 DNA sequence: TGTGCCAGCACGAACGGGAGGAACACTGAAGCTTTCTTT. Its translation is CASTNGRNTEAFF.

This clone was seen only once. The V gene is TRBV6-1, the J gene TRBJ1-2; no clear D. The germline V gene has CDR1 MNHNS and CDR2 SASEGT. This CDR3 spans 13 amino acids. The V end lost 1 base, the J end lost 7 bases, and 10 bases lay between the germline ends. The CDR3 protein is CASSEEGVSGYTF. The CDR3 DNA reads TGTGCCAGCAGTGAAGAGGGAGTCTCTGGCTACACCTTC.